The present T cell receptor beta chain was sequenced within a study of T cell clones after liver transplantation. Background on the study: A pre-transplant mixed lymphocyte reaction with TCRbeta sequencing defined graft-donor-reactive clones followed in post-transplant blood.

CDR1 and CDR2 from the germline V gene are SGDLS and YYNGEE. The CDR3 covers 14 residues. Trimming left V 0 bases short and J 3 bases short, with 6 bases between. The protocol was immunoSEQ multiplex PCR, while the TCRdb copy is restricted to in-frame clones and leaves out a portion. The table records under 55,000 clones, 86% of them present only once. The sequence derives from a human patient who received a liver transplant. Some T cells could come from the graft donor. The sample here was CD4+ T cells from blood, taken 24 months after liver transplant. The gene calls are TRBV9 and TRBJ1-4; D ambiguous. The CDR3 loop is CASSVGHSNEKLFF. CDR3 DNA: TGTGCCAGCAGCGTAGGCCACTCTAATGAAAAACTGTTTTTT.